Listed below are T cell receptor beta chains from one sample, sequenced in a study of shared clonotypes between healthy human individuals. Assay: immunoSEQ multiplex PCR; the TCRdb copy retains only in-frame clones and omits some. This sample carries about 1 million clones, approximately 68% of them seen once, and the ten largest clones take about 1.5%. Sequencing used memory CD4+ T cells sorted from blood. These receptor sequences come from a man aged 18 to 30 in good health. The CDR3 runs from the conserved cysteine through the conserved F or W. A D gene is named only where the DNA matches it firmly. Only some rows state a clone size, as once, few, many or a class for expanded clones.

>few|TRBD2|TRBV9|TRBJ2-1
TGTGCCAGCAGCGTGGGACTAACCTACAATGAGCAGTTCTTC
CASSVGLTYNEQFF
>few|TRBD2|TRBV5-5|TRBJ2-1
TGTGCCAGCAGCAAATGGACTAGCTATTCCTACAATGAGCAGTTCTTC
CASSKWTSYSYNEQFF
>few|NA|TRBV18|TRBJ2-7
TGTGCCAGCTCACCGACCGTGGACGGCTACGAGCAGTACTTC
CASSPTVDGYEQYF
>NA|TRBD2|TRBV7-2|TRBJ2-3
TGTGCCAGCAGCTTAGGTGGCGGGAGAAGCACAGATACGCAGTATTTT
CASSLGGGRSTDTQYF
>NA|NA|TRBV11-2|TRBJ1-3
TGTGCCAGCACCACCCCCGAGGGGGGGGCAGTGGCTGGAAACACCATATATTTT
CASTTPEGGAVAGNTIYF
>NA|TRBD1|TRBV2|TRBJ1-1
TGTGCCAGCAGTATTACTACAGGGGGCGGAACTGAAGCTTTCTTT
CASSITTGGGTEAFF
>few|NA|TRBV7-9|TRBJ2-5
TGTGCCAGCAGCCGTCGTACTCAAGAGACCCAGTACTTC
CASSRRTQETQYF
>NA|NA|TRBV2|TRBJ2-7
TGTGCCAGTAGCTCCGGCTACGAGCAGTACTTC
CASSSGYEQYF
>NA|TRBD1|TRBV5-1|TRBJ2-1
TGCGCCAGCAGCCAGGGACAGGGGGGCTCGTCCTACAATGAGCAGTTCTTC
CASSQGQGGSSYNEQFF
>few|TRBD1|TRBV28|TRBJ2-5
TGTGCCAGCACTTGGCAGGGGGCGCATAAGGAGACCCAGTACTTC
CASTWQGAHKETQYF
>NA|NA|TRBV12-5|TRBJ2-2
TGTGCTAGTGGCATGAACGGGATTACCGGGGAGCTGTTTTTT
CASGMNGITGELFF
>NA|NA|TRBV19|TRBJ2-4
TGTGCCAGTAGTAATCAGGGGCCGGGGGCCAAAAACATTCAGTACTTC
CASSNQGPGAKNIQYF
>NA|TRBD2|TRBV4-3|TRBJ2-7
TGCGCCAGCAGCCACTCTCTTGGCGGGAGTCCCTCCTACGAGCAGTACTTC
CASSHSLGGSPSYEQYF
>NA|TRBD2|TRBV4-1|TRBJ2-7
TGCGCCAGCAGCCAATCTAGCGGAGGCTCCTACGAGCAGTACTTC
CASSQSSGGSYEQYF
>NA|NA|TRBV7-2|TRBJ2-5
TGTGCCAGCAGCTTAGTCGGCGGCCGAGAGACCCAGTACTTC
CASSLVGGRETQYF
>few|NA|TRBV30|TRBJ1-5
TGTGCCTGGAATGGGGTTTACAATCAGCCCCAGCATTTT
CAWNGVYNQPQHF
>NA|TRBD1|TRBV5-8|TRBJ1-5
TGTGCCAGCAGCCAGACAGGGAGAGACAATCAGCCCCAGCATTTT
CASSQTGRDNQPQHF
>few|NA|TRBV6-5|TRBJ1-4
TGTGCCAGCAGTTACGGGGGATTTAATGAAAAACTGTTTTTT
CASSYGGFNEKLFF
>NA|TRBD2|TRBV10-2|TRBJ2-5
TGCGCCAGTACCGGGACTAGCGGCCAAGAGACCCAGTACTTC
CASTGTSGQETQYF
>once|NA|TRBV6-1|TRBJ2-6
TGTGCCAGCAGTGAAAGGATCTCTGGGGCCAACGTCCTGACTTTC
CASSERISGANVLTF
>NA|NA|TRBV7-9|TRBJ1-4
TGTGCCAGCAGCTATGCGGGAGGCAATGAAAAACTGTTTTTT
CASSYAGGNEKLFF
>few|NA|TRBV6-6|TRBJ2-7
TGTGCCAGCAGTTACCAGGGTGAGCAGTACTTC
CASSYQGEQYF
>NA|NA|TRBV19|TRBJ1-6
TGTGCCAGTAGTCCTTCCGGGAGCTATAATTCACCCCTCCACTTT
CASSPSGSYNSPLHF
>NA|NA|TRBV30|TRBJ1-3
TGTGCCTGGAGTGGCGGGACCTCTGGAAACACCATATATTTT
CAWSGGTSGNTIYF
>NA|NA|TRBV19|TRBJ1-4
TGTGCCAGTAGTCTCCAGGCCGACTACCCAAAACTGTTTTTT
CASSLQADYPKLFF
>NA|NA|TRBV5-4|TRBJ1-4
TGTGCCAGCAGCTTGGGATTCGAAGGCGAAAAACTGTTTTTT
CASSLGFEGEKLFF
>NA|TRBD1|TRBV2|TRBJ1-2
TGTGCCAGCAAGCCGGGACAGGGGGTTCGCACCTTC
CASKPGQGVRTF
>NA|TRBD2|TRBV2|TRBJ2-5
TGTGCCAGCAAGAGCGGGAGTAGCGTGGAGACCCAGTACTTC
CASKSGSSVETQYF
>NA|NA|TRBV30|TRBJ1-2
TGTGCCTCCGGACGGACCCCTGGTGGCTACACCTTC
CASGRTPGGYTF
>once|NA|TRBV9|TRBJ2-5
TGTGCCAGCAGCCCGGGGGCCCCGCCTAAAGAGACCCAGTACTTC
CASSPGAPPKETQYF
>NA|TRBD1|TRBV11-2|TRBJ1-1
TGTGCCAGCAGCTTATTTTACAGGGGGGGCACTGAAGCTTTCTTT
CASSLFYRGGTEAFF
>few|NA|TRBV10-3|TRBJ1-5
TGTGCCATCAGTGAGGGTTATAGCAATCAGCCCCAGCATTTT
CAISEGYSNQPQHF
>once|NA|TRBV16|TRBJ1-1
TGTGCCAGCAGCCAATCGCGGGGGGGCACTGAAGCTTTCTTT
CASSQSRGGTEAFF
>NA|NA|TRBV11-2|TRBJ2-7
TGTGCCAGCAGCTTAGCCCCACAGGGTATTGGCGAGCAGTACTTC
CASSLAPQGIGEQYF
>NA|TRBD1|TRBV27|TRBJ1-5
TGTGCCAGCAGTTTATGGCCCCCGGGACAGGCTGGATATAGCAATCAGCCCCAGCATTTT
CASSLWPPGQAGYSNQPQHF
>once|TRBD2|TRBV10-3|TRBJ2-3
TGTGCCACCACCGCTGGACTAGCGGGGGGCACAGATACGCAGTATTTT
CATTAGLAGGTDTQYF
>NA|NA|TRBV27|TRBJ1-5
TGTGCCAGTTCGCGGCTTAGCAATCAGCCCCAGCATTTT
CASSRLSNQPQHF
>few|NA|TRBV9|TRBJ2-5
TGTGCCAGCAGCTCACGGACTTCTCAAGAGACCCAGTACTTC
CASSSRTSQETQYF
>few|TRBD2|TRBV10-2|TRBJ2-7
TGCGCCAGCAATAGCGGGAGGGCCCTCGAGCAGTACTTC
CASNSGRALEQYF
>NA|TRBD1|TRBV27|TRBJ1-4
TGTGCCAGCAGTTTATATCCTCTCGGCAGGGGGTTTCGGGAAAAACTGTTTTTT
CASSLYPLGRGFREKLFF
>NA|TRBD2|TRBV18|TRBJ2-7
TGTGCCAGCTCCCGTTGGACTAGCGGGAGTAACGAGCAGTACTTC
CASSRWTSGSNEQYF
>NA|NA|TRBV2|TRBJ1-6
TGTGCCAGCAGTGAAGGGCGGGGGGGCATATCACCCCTCCACTTT
CASSEGRGGISPLHF
>few|NA|TRBV14|TRBJ2-7
TGTGCCAGCAGCCACCGGGGGCAGCAGTACTTC
CASSHRGQQYF
>many|NA|TRBV19|TRBJ1-1
TGTGCCAGTATCGCCCCTGGGGGCCGCACTGAAGCTTTCTTT
CASIAPGGRTEAFF
>NA|TRBD1|TRBV5-1|TRBJ2-1
TGCGCCAGCAGCCCATCGGGACAGGGCGTATTGCATGAGCAGTTCTTC
CASSPSGQGVLHEQFF
>NA|TRBD1|TRBV6-5|TRBJ1-1
TGTGCCAGCAGTTACAGTACAGGGGGTCGCACTGAAGCTTTCTTT
CASSYSTGGRTEAFF
>NA|NA|TRBV11-2|TRBJ1-4
TGTGCCAGCAGCACGACAGGCAGGGGATCAGCAACTAATGAAAAACTGTTTTTT
CASSTTGRGSATNEKLFF
>NA|TRBD1|TRBV14|TRBJ1-3
TGTGCCAGCAGCCACGCTACAGGGGCTGGAAACACCATATATTTT
CASSHATGAGNTIYF
>NA|TRBD1|TRBV11-2|TRBJ2-5
TGTGCCAGCAGCAGGGACAGTCAGACCCAGTACTTC
CASSRDSQTQYF
>NA|TRBD2|TRBV11-2|TRBJ2-6
TGTGCCAGCAGCTTAAGTAGCGGGACTGGGGCCAACGTCCTGACTTTC
CASSLSSGTGANVLTF
>NA|NA|TRBV7-9|TRBJ2-3
TGTGCCAGCAGCTTAGGGGGAGGTACCACAGATACGCAGTATTTT
CASSLGGGTTDTQYF
>once|NA|TRBV9|TRBJ2-3
TGTGCCAGCAGCGTAGAACTAGGCACAGATACGCAGTATTTT
CASSVELGTDTQYF
>NA|NA|TRBV27|TRBJ1-3
TGTGCCAGCAGTTTACAGACCCCGGGGCAGACGTTTAGGAACACCATATATTTT
CASSLQTPGQTFRNTIYF
>NA|NA|TRBV7-2|TRBJ2-6
TGTGCCAGCAGTCGTCCTCAGGGGCTTGGGGCCAACGTCCTGACTTTC
CASSRPQGLGANVLTF
>NA|NA|TRBV30|TRBJ1-2
TGTGCCTGGAGTGCTAGGACGGGAAACTATGGCTACACCTTC
CAWSARTGNYGYTF
>NA|TRBD2|TRBV6-1|TRBJ2-5
TGTGCCAGCAGTCGACTAGCTCCCCAAGAGACCCAGTACTTC
CASSRLAPQETQYF
>NA|NA|TRBV6-1|TRBJ2-1
TGTGCCAGCAGTGATTCTTTGTTGTCGGCAGGGCGCGTCTATGAGCAGTTCTTC
CASSDSLLSAGRVYEQFF
>few|TRBD1|TRBV10-2|TRBJ1-4
TGCGCCAGCAGTTACAGGGGGCGCGGTGCTGAAAAACTGTTTTTT
CASSYRGRGAEKLFF
>NA|NA|TRBV11-2|TRBJ2-3
TGTGCCAGCAGCCCTAGGACACTAACAGATACGCAGTATTTT
CASSPRTLTDTQYF